This TCR beta chain was profiled in a study of T cell responses to AZD1222 COVID-19 vaccine (TCRdb year 2021). As for the study more broadly: AZD1222 recipients with second doses at about 4 weeks or about 12 weeks were pooled, because spike-specific TCR depth and breadth did not differ between schedules. Trial participants were enrolled into age subgroups of 18-55, 56-69 and 70-plus years, which contained 148, 28 and 57 TCR-sequenced participants, respectively. TCR sequencing covered roughly 230 trial participants: 200 to 220 given two doses of AZD1222 and 26 given two doses of MenACWY control vaccine.

For this clone: Its antigen remains unidentified. Per-base quality was not reported, and no clone a single base away is much larger than it.

From the cysteine through the phenylalanine, the CDR3 covers 15 amino acids. Only the CDR3 DNA is retained, 45 bases long and in frame from the first base. CDR1 and CDR2, per the germline V gene, are SGHTA and FQGNSA. V loses 1 base of germline sequence and J loses 7 bases, and the interval between the two ends is 13 bases. The time point tag for this specimen amounts to: baseline before first vaccination. Vaccinee samples were obtained from the UK trials COV001 and COV002, which included a single-blind randomized controlled phase 2/3 trial of AZD1222 (ChAdOx1 nCoV-19) in healthy adults. Trial participant PBMC samples were collected at day 0 and day 28 after the second dose for TCRbeta chain sequencing. General findings and caveats noted by the study authors: Nearly half of unique spike-specific TCRs reportedly recognized epitopes outside regions mutated in the B.1.351 and B.1.1.7 variants. The 56-69-year group was small, and its depth increase did not reach significance, likely because of low power. Participants were mostly white British and included more females than males, and it was suggested by the authors that clonal diversity may have been underestimated. After two AZD1222 doses, both the breadth and the depth of spike-specific TCRs were significantly higher than at day 0 and than in MenACWY recipients. The vaccine-associated CD4 TCRs covered the entire spike protein, and the dominant responses fell in regions 160-218 and 743-854. Only five to seven AZD1222 recipients were SARS-CoV-2 seropositive at baseline, limiting conclusions about previously exposed vaccinees. Because no day 14 peak-response samples were available, repertoires were characterized only after the peak T cell response.

The CDR3 regions of human TCRbeta chains were analyzed by immunosequencing. The paper's processing steps were these. TCRs in the repertoires were matched against a reference library of SARS-CoV-2-specific TCRs that had been generated with the MIRA antigen-specificity platform. Breadth was defined as the fraction of unique TCRs that were SARS-CoV-2-associated. Depth was defined as the fraction of total T cells that were SARS-CoV-2-associated. Using the MIRA data, each spike-specific TCR was mapped to the spike region that the TCR reacts to and placed in a CD4 or CD8 class. Log10-transformed breadth and depth values were compared by one-way ANOVA with Sidak's multiple comparisons tests. Imported from immuneACCESS, the table was reduced by TCRdb to in-frame sequences with V and J called. These copies leave out some clones; in studies compared against another copy, an unresolved V gene accounts for under half, and the cause of the remainder is not known. V and J calls and clone size are as listed in that table; D and trimming were resolved from the DNA. This sample gives around 140,000 clones in total; approximately 90% of them show up just once. Of the sample, about 7% falls within the top ten clones.

This TCR came from an adult in good health. Specimen: peripheral blood, collected on day 0 of AZD1222 vaccination. The chain is encoded by TRBV7-2 joined to TRBJ1-4; no D gene call is confident. The DNA reads as follows: TGTGCCAGCAGCTTAGTCTCCATGAAGTCTGAAAAACTGTTTTTT. Translated, this is CASSLVSMKSEKLFF.